Below, 23 T cell receptor beta chains from the same sample are listed, as sequenced in a study of regulatory T cells in long-lasting Graves disease. According to the study, TCR beta libraries were built with iRepertoire HTBI primers and CDR3-region Arm-PCR. TCRdb analysed the multiplex PCR reads with MiXCR anew, one entry per CDR3 protein. The sample holds roughly 700,000 distinct CDR3 sequences, about 30% seen once. Time point noted: persistent/refractory GD, antithyroid drugs over 5 years with positive TRAb. Generation of the TCR library employed RNA extracted from PBMCs. The source material was peripheral blood mononuclear cells (PBMCs), sampled when the disease was refractory, from a patient treated with antithyroid drugs. The receptors here all came from a female donor with Graves disease.

The sample holds a few counts of this clonotype. V gene TRBV7-2 combines with J gene TRBJ2-7; 9 bases fit TRBD1. CDR3 length: 16 amino acids. CDR1 is SGHTA, CDR2 FQGNSA, per germline. V was pared by 6 bases and J by 1 base, with 10 bases of the junction left unmatched. The CDR3 DNA reads as TGTGCCAGCAGGGACGCCGGGACAGGGTTTTCCTACGAGCAGTACTTC. Translated, it gives CASRDAGTGFSYEQYF.

CDR3 sequence: CASSIDQASNSYGYTF. Written as DNA, the CDR3 is TGTGCCAGTAGTATAGATCAGGCCAGTAACTCCTATGGCTACACCTTC. The chain joins TRBV19 to TRBJ1-2; D unresolved. CDR3 size: 16 residues. The ends were cut back, 0 bases at V and 4 bases at J, with 15 bases in the middle. Germline V gene data show CDR1 as LNHDA and CDR2 as SQIVND (reference sequence).

The CDR3: CASSEEGAWQPQHF. The CDR3, as DNA: TGTGCCAGCAGTGAAGAAGGGGCCTGGCAGCCCCAGCATTTT. The chain is built from TRBV2 and TRBJ1-5; D possibly corresponds to TRBD1 (5 bases). Germline V lookup: CDR1 SNHLY, CDR2 FYNNEI. The V gene lost 1 base and the J gene lost 7 bases, with 11 bases spanning the gap. CDR3 length: 14 residues.

This clonotype was found a few times. The V gene is TRBV27, the J gene TRBJ1-5, with D perhaps matching TRBD1 (5 bases). Trimming removed 5 bases from V and 9 bases from J, with 14 bases in between. The V gene's germline CDR1 is MNHEY and CDR2 SMNVEV (reference sequence). The CDR3 spans 13 residues. This chain's CDR3 is CASSQPSGGPQHF. CDR3 DNA: TGTGCCAGCAGTCAGCCCTCCGGGGGGCCCCAGCATTTT.

The sample holds a few counts of this clonotype. The chain recombines TRBV12-3 or TRBV12-4 with TRBJ2-7, with D perhaps matching TRBD1 (5 bases). V shed 1 base and J shed 6 bases, with 10 bases lying between them. The length of the CDR3 is 13 residues. The CDR3 protein is CASSLGAGIEQYF. DNA for the CDR3: TGTGCCAGCAGTTTAGGGGCAGGGATCGAGCAGTACTTC.

The gene calls are TRBV6-1 and TRBJ2-4; tentatively, D is TRBD1 (5 bases). The V gene's germline CDR1 is MNHNS and CDR2 SASEGT. Trimming cost V 8 bases and J 5 bases, with 7 bases left between them. CDR3 length equals 11 residues. CDR3 nucleotide sequence: TGTGCCAGCCGCAGGGAAAACATTCAGTACTTC. It codes for CASRRENIQYF.

The V and J genes are TRBV5-1 and TRBJ1-4; D gene uncertain. Germline V gives CDR1 SGHRS, CDR2 YFSETQ. The CDR3 is 13 amino acids. V shed 2 bases and J shed 5 bases, with 7 bases lying between them. Written as DNA, the CDR3 is TGCGCCAGCAGCTTTCGTGCAAATGAAAAACTGTTTTTT. Its protein product is CASSFRANEKLFF.

The chain joins TRBV28 to TRBJ2-7; 7 bases map to TRBD2. V dropped 1 base and J dropped 2; count of bases not matched to a gene: 14. Germline V gene data show CDR1 as MDHEN and CDR2 as SYDVKM. The CDR3 loop spans 18 amino acids. Written as DNA, the CDR3 is TGTGCCAGCAGTTTATTGAGGCTAGCGGAGAGAAGTACCTACGAGCAGTACTTC. Protein product: CASSLLRLAERSTYEQYF. The variable domain in full, completed from reference TRBV28 and TRBJ2-7, reads DVKVTQSSRYLVKRTGEKVFLECVQDMDHENMFWYRQDPGLGLRLIYFSYDVKMKEKGDIPEGYSVSREKKERFSLILESASTNQTSMYLCASSLLRLAERSTYEQYFGPGTRLTVT.

This clonotype was detected a few times. The V gene is TRBV29-1, the J gene TRBJ1-1; D gene ambiguous. V lost 6 bases and J 2 bases, leaving 10 bases between the germline ends. The CDR3 is 12 amino acids. Germline-derived CDR1 and CDR2 are SQVTM and ANQGSEA. DNA of the CDR3: TGCAGCGTGCAGAGGGCTAACACTGAAGCTTTCTTT. This gives the protein CSVQRANTEAFF.

V usage is TRBV20-1 and J usage is TRBJ2-7; D may be TRBD2 (5 bases). Per germline, CDR1 DFQATT and CDR2 SNEGSKA (reference sequence). The ends were cut back, 3 bases at V and 2 bases at J, with 14 bases in the middle. The CDR3 consists of 14 residues. Written as DNA, the CDR3 is TGCAGTGCTAGTCTGCCGGGGAAACCCTACGAGCAGTACTTC. It yields the protein CSASLPGKPYEQYF.

This chain links TRBV7-9 with TRBJ1-3; 9 positions agree with TRBD1. This CDR3 contains 16 residues. Germline lookup yields CDR1 SEHNR and CDR2 FQNEAQ (reference sequence). V gave up 6 bases and J gave up 0 bases; unmatched junction bases: 6. CDR3: CASRGGTGISGNTIYF. DNA for the CDR3: TGTGCCAGCAGGGGAGGGACAGGGATCTCTGGAAACACCATATATTTT.

This clonotype has ten or more counts. The chain carries TRBV28 and TRBJ1-1; 7 bases match TRBD1. CDR3 size: 15 residues. J lost 1 base, V lost 3 bases, and 5 bases had no gene match. Germline CDR1 MDHEN, CDR2 SYDVKM. CDR3 sequence: CASSLRQGQNTEAFF. Here the CDR3 DNA reads TGTGCCAGCAGTTTGCGACAGGGACAGAACACTGAAGCTTTCTTT.

The J gene is TRBJ2-5, the V gene TRBV5-6, with 8 bases aligning to TRBD1. V lost 4 bases, J lost 1 base, and 9 bases stayed unmatched. Germline V lookup: CDR1 SGHDT, CDR2 YYEEEE. This CDR3 has 16 residues. CDR3 protein: CASSKTGGILQETQYF. CDR3 nucleotides: TGTGCCAGCAGCAAAACAGGGGGAATCCTCCAAGAGACCCAGTACTTC. Variable domain in full (rest from reference TRBV5-6 and TRBJ2-5): DAGVTQSPTHLIKTRGQQVTLRCSPKSGHDTVSWYQQALGQGPQFIFQYYEEEERQRGNFPDRFSGHQFPNYSSELNVNALLLGDSALYLCASSKTGGILQETQYFGPGTRLLVL.

This clonotype has more than one count but fewer than ten. This chain uses TRBV6-1 with TRBJ1-6; D gene uncertain. With 2 bases removed from V and 6 bases from J, the gap between germline ends came to 8 bases. Germline V gene sequence: CDR1 MNHNS, CDR2 SASEGT. CDR3 size: 14 residues. The CDR3 DNA reads TGTGCCAGCAGTGAATGGGAGCCTAATTCACCCCTCCACTTT. It translates to CASSEWEPNSPLHF.

This clonotype was observed many times. The chain uses TRBV12-5 and TRBJ1-1; D possibly corresponds to TRBD1 (5 bases). This CDR3 has 15 amino acids. V lost 7 bases and J 1 base, leaving 16 bases between the germline ends. The germline V gene has CDR1 LGHNT and CDR2 FRNRAP. In DNA form, the CDR3 reads TGTGCTAGTGCCCTTAAGGCCGGGACGAACACTGAAGCTTTCTTT. Amino acid sequence: CASALKAGTNTEAFF.

This clonotype came up a few times. The chain has TRBV19 and TRBJ1-1, with TRBD1 identical over 8 bases. Germline V gene data show CDR1 as LNHDA and CDR2 as SQIVND (reference sequence). V was clipped by 3 bases and J by 4 bases; unmatched bases: 13. CDR3 length: 17 residues. The DNA for the CDR3 is TGTGCCAGTAGTATCCGTACGACAGGGGTAGAGGGCACTGAAGCTTTCTTT. Its protein product is CASSIRTTGVEGTEAFF.

This clonotype has more than one count but fewer than ten. This chain joins TRBV6-1 and TRBJ2-7; 10 positions match TRBD1. This CDR3 region has 15 residues. Germline V gene sequence: CDR1 MNHNS, CDR2 SASEGT. J gave up 1 base and V 5 bases, and 5 bases lay outside the gene matches. This chain's CDR3 is CASSRQGARSYEQYF. Here the CDR3 DNA reads TGTGCCAGCAGTCGACAGGGGGCCCGTTCCTACGAGCAGTACTTC.

The chain couples TRBV30 to TRBJ2-7; D unclear. V was clipped by 5 bases and J by 7 bases, with 15 bases between them. Germline CDR1 GTSNPN, CDR2 SVGIG (reference sequence). The CDR3 runs to 12 residues. CDR3 sequence (DNA): TGTGCCTGGTCGACTGCCCGAGGTGAGCAGTACTTC. Translating it yields CAWSTARGEQYF. Full variable domain (rest looked up from reference TRBV30 and TRBJ2-7): SQTIHQWPATLVQPVGSPLSLECTVEGTSNPNLYWYRQAAGRGLQLLFYSVGIGQISSEVPQNLSASRPQDRQFILSSKKLLLSDSGFYLCAWSTARGEQYFGPGTRLTVT.

This clonotype showed up many times. The chain recombines TRBV28 with TRBJ1-1; 8 bases are shared with TRBD1. From germline, CDR1 is MDHEN and CDR2 SYDVKM. V shed 8 bases and J 0 bases; nucleotides not matched to a gene: 14. The CDR3 totals 17 residues. CDR3 nucleotides: TGTGCCAGCGGGTACCTAGACAGGGGCCTTTTGAACACTGAAGCTTTCTTT. This codes for CASGYLDRGLLNTEAFF. The full variable domain, its missing parts supplied by reference TRBV28 and TRBJ1-1, is DVKVTQSSRYLVKRTGEKVFLECVQDMDHENMFWYRQDPGLGLRLIYFSYDVKMKEKGDIPEGYSVSREKKERFSLILESASTNQTSMYLCASGYLDRGLLNTEAFFGQGTRLTVV.

This clonotype came up a few times. The chain combines TRBV12-3 or TRBV12-4 with TRBJ2-7, with a possible D match to TRBD2 (7 bases). This CDR3 has 14 residues. V was shortened by 8 bases and J by 2 bases, with 16 bases between the two germline ends. In nucleotides, the CDR3 is TGTGCCAGCGGCGGGGGCGGGACTACCTACGAGCAGTACTTC. It encodes CASGGGGTTYEQYF.

There are many counts of this clonotype. The chain combines TRBV3-1 with TRBJ1-2; tentatively, D is TRBD1 (5 bases). This CDR3 contains 14 residues. The germline CDR1 and CDR2 sequences are LGHDT and YNNKEL (reference sequence). Trimming stripped 0 bases from V and 4 bases from J, with 9 bases between. The CDR3: CASSQEGTVYGYTF. The CDR3 nucleotides are TGTGCCAGCAGCCAAGAGGGGACGGTCTATGGCTACACCTTC.

This clonotype was seen a handful of times. V and J are TRBV30 and TRBJ2-5; TRBD1 matches 8 bases. V trimming: 1 base; J trimming: 5 bases; junction bases outside the gene matches: 12. The CDR3 length is 16 residues. Germline loops: CDR1 GTSNPN, CDR2 SVGIG (reference sequence). The CDR3, as DNA: TGTGCCTGGAGTGCTACCAGGGGGCCAGGCGGGGAGACCCAGTACTTC. Protein sequence: CAWSATRGPGGETQYF.

A few counts support this clonotype. The V call is TRBV5-1, the J call TRBJ1-1; D call uncertain. Germline CDR1 reads SGHRS; CDR2 reads YFSETQ. This CDR3 is 15 amino acids long. Trimming took off 1 base at V and 3 bases at J, with 13 bases between the two ends. CDR3 sequence: CASSLTVQAHTEAFF. CDR3 nucleotides: TGCGCCAGCAGCTTGACTGTGCAGGCCCACACTGAAGCTTTCTTT.